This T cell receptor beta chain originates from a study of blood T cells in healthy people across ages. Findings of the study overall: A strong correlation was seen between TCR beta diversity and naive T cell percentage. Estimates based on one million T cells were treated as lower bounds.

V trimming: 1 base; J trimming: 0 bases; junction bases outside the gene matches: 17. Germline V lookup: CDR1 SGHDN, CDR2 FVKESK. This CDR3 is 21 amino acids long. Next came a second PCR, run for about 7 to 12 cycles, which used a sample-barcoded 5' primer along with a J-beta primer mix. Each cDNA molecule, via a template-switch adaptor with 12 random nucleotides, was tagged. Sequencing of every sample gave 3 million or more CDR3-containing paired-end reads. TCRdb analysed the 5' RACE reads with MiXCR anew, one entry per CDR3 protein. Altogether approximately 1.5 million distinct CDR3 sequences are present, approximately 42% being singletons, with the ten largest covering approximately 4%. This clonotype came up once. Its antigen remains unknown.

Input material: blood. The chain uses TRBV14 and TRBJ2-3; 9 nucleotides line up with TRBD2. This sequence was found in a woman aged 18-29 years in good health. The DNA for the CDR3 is TGTGCCAGCAGCCAAGTCCCGTCTTGGGCTAGCGGGACCTTTAGCACAGATACGCAGTATTTT. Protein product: CASSQVPSWASGTFSTDTQYF. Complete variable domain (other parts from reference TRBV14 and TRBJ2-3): EAGVTQFPSHSVIEKGQTVTLRCDPISGHDNLYWYRRVMGKEIKFLLHFVKESKQDESGMPNNRFLAERTGGTYSTLKVQPAELEDSGVYFCASSQVPSWASGTFSTDTQYFGPGTRLTVL.